This T cell receptor beta chain comes out of a study of blood T cells in healthy people across ages. Study-level background: Capture by template switching was about one barcoded beta molecule per two T cells.

The use of a sample-barcoded 5' primer and a J-beta primer mix characterized a second PCR of roughly 6 to 11 cycles. Through a template-switch adaptor with 12 random nucleotides, each cDNA molecule received a tag. TCRdb re-called the 5' RACE reads with MiXCR, one entry per CDR3 protein. The table records 1.5 million to 2 million distinct CDR3 sequences, roughly 28% of them present only once. This clonotype turned up a few times. Its cognate antigen is unknown. Overall study results and limits: Lack of knowledge of donor CMV status possibly confounded expanded clonotype changes. Fewer expanded clones and more diversity marked long-lived versus aged donors.

V was pared by 5 bases and J by 1 base, with 8 bases of the junction left unmatched. Germline assignment: CDR1 SGHRS and CDR2 YFSETQ. The CDR3 runs 15 residues. The sequence was obtained from a woman aged 30 to 39 in good health. The sequenced sample was blood. The rearrangement uses TRBV5-1 and TRBJ1-1, with 7 nucleotides matching TRBD1. CDR3 region: CASSKGGAGNTEAFF. The CDR3 DNA is TGCGCCAGCAGTAAAGGGGGCGCCGGGAACACTGAAGCTTTCTTT.